The entry below gives a single T cell receptor beta chain sequence along with its context. What it recognizes is unknown. This record comes from a study of T cells in Graves' hyperthyroidism and ophthalmopathy. Study in general: Peripheral blood was taken when the disease was first diagnosed, before any treatment began.

Findings and caveats of the study: Onset of ophthalmopathy came a median roughly 6 months after the model predicted it.

Patients were aged 18 to 65, had disease duration under 2 months, and had newly diagnosed hyperthyroidism. Amplification yielded TCR beta CDR3 regions, with RNA transcripts as the source. HTBI primers were used for first-round RT-PCR of the TCR CDR3. TCRdb used MiXCR to reprocess the multiplex PCR reads, holding one entry per CDR3 protein. The profile shows some 690,000 distinct CDR3 sequences, roughly 17% of them singletons. Germline V lookup: CDR1 MNHNS, CDR2 SASEGT. With 0 bases removed from V and 1 base from J, the gap between germline ends came to 6 bases. The CDR3 covers 15 residues. This receptor was obtained from a man aged 45-65 years with Graves' hyperthyroidism. The chain links TRBV6-1 to TRBJ2-2; weak D call: TRBD2 (6 bases). The sequenced material came from blood. The CDR3 here is CASSEAAGNTGELFF. DNA for the CDR3: TGTGCCAGCAGTGAAGCAGCGGGGAACACCGGGGAGCTGTTTTTT.